A single T cell receptor (beta chain) is shown here with its context. The antigen remains unidentified. The sample is drawn from a study of cytomegalovirus exposure and HLA in healthy donors. Study outcomes and limitations: Whilst most TCR sequences proved rare, a subset of public TCRs occurred across many donors. With later analysis, a missense DCLRE1C variant became linked to TCR beta V- and J-gene trimming. Presence/absence results assume similar sequencing depth per donor, which may not hold.

A multiplex PCR was run with 60 Vbeta primers and 13 Jbeta primers. The assay was immunoSEQ multiplex PCR, and TCRdb's table has in-frame clones only and misses some. The sample holds about 190,000 clones, around 87% seen once. The TCR comes from a man younger than 40 in good health and CMV-seronegative. Material: PBMCs.

In DNA form, the CDR3 reads TGTGCCAGCAGTGTGGACAGGGTTACACCCCTCCACTTT. Translated: CASSVDRVTPLHF. The rearrangement links TRBV2 to TRBJ1-6; 8 nucleotides align to TRBD1. The CDR3 covers 13 residues. Per the germline V gene, CDR1 is SNHLY and CDR2 is FYNNEI. The ends lost 4 bases at V and 11 bases at J; junction bases unmatched: 4.